Listed below are T cell receptor beta chains from one sample, sequenced in a study of T cell changes during pregnancy in multiple sclerosis. Data came from immunoSEQ multiplex PCR; TCRdb stores just in-frame clones and leaves some out. The table lists tens of thousands of clones, roughly 90% of them singletons, with 10% to 12% in the top ten. The starting material was CD8+ T cells from peripheral blood mononuclear cells, obtained in the third trimester of pregnancy. Receptors were obtained from a female donor with multiple sclerosis, enrolled in a pregnancy study. CDR3s include the opening cysteine and the closing phenylalanine or tryptophan. Not every row has a clone size; where given, it reads once, few, many or a size class.

v_call clone_size cdr3_aa
TRBV5-6 NA CASSWGQNTEAFF
TRBV5-4 NA CASSSGLEYEQYF
TRBV5-5 NA CASSLESGEGNQPQHF
TRBV29-1 NA CSVGLAGDTQYF
TRBV9 NA CASSSLAGDTDTQYF
TRBV19 NA CASRQGAGGELFF
TRBV6-5 many CASRGRTGDEQYF
TRBV6-1 once CASSLEDSAGGAQHF
TRBV10-3 NA CAISESRTSGMDTQYF
TRBV6-5 NA CASRDRGYGYTF
TRBV30 NA CAWAGSGDEQYF